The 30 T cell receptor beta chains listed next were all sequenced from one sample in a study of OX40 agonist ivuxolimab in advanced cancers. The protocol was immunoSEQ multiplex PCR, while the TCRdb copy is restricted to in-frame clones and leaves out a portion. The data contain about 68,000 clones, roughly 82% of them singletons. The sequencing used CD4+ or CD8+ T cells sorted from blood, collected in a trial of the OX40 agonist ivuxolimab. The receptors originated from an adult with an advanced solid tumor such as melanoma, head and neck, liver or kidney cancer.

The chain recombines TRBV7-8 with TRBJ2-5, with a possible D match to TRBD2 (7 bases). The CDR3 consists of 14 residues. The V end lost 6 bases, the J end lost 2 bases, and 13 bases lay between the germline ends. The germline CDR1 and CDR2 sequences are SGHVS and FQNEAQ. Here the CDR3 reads CASREGGTQETQYF. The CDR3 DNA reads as TGTGCCAGCAGGGAGGGAGGGACACAAGAGACCCAGTACTTC.

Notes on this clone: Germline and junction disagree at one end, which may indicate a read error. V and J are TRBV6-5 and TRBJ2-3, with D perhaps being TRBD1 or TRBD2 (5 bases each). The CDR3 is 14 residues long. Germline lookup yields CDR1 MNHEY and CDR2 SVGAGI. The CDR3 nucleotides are TGTGCCAGCAGTTCCGGGGCAGGGTCCGTCGTGGGGCATTTT. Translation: CASSSGAGSVVGHF.

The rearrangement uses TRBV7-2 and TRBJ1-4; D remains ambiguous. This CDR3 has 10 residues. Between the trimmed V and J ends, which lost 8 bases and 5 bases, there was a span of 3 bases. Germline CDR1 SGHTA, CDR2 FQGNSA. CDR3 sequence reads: CASGNEKLFF. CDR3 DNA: TGTGCCAGCGGCAATGAAAAACTGTTTTTT.

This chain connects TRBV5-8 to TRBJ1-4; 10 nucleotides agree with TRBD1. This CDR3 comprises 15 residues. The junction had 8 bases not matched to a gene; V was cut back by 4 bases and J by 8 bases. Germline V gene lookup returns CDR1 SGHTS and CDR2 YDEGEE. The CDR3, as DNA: TGTGCCAGCAGCCCCATCGACAGGGGGCCGGAAAAACTGTTTTTT. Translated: CASSPIDRGPEKLFF.

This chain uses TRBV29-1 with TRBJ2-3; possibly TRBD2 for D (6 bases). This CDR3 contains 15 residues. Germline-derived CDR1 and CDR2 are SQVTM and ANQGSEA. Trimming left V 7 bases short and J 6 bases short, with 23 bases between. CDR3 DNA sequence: TGCAGCGCTCAGGGTAGCGGCAGGTCGACCGATACGCAGTATTTT. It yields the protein CSAQGSGRSTDTQYF.

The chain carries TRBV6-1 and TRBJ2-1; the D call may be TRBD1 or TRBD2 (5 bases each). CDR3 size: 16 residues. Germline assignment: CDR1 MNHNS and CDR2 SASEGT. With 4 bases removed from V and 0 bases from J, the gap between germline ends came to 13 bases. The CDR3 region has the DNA TGTGCCAGCAGTGGAAGAGGGGTCACCTCCTACAATGAGCAGTTCTTC. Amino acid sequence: CASSGRGVTSYNEQFF.

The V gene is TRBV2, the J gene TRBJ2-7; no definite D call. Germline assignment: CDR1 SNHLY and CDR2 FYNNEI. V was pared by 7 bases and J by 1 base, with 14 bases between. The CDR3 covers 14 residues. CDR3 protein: CASIYPLRSYEQYF. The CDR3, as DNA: TGTGCCAGCATTTATCCGCTCAGGTCCTACGAGCAGTACTTC.

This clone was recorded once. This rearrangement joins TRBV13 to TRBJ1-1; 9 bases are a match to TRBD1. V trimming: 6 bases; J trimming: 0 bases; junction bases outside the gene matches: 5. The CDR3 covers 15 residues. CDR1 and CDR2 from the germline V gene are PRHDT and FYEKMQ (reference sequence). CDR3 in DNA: TGTGCCAGCAGACAGGGGGCGGTCCTGAACACTGAAGCTTTCTTT. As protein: CASRQGAVLNTEAFF.

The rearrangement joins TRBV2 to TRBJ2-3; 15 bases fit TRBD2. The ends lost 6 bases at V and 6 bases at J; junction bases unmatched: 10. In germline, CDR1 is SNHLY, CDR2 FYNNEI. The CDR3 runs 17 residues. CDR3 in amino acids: CASRVGLAGGATDTQYF. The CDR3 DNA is TGTGCCAGCAGAGTCGGACTAGCGGGGGGGGCTACGGATACGCAGTATTTT.

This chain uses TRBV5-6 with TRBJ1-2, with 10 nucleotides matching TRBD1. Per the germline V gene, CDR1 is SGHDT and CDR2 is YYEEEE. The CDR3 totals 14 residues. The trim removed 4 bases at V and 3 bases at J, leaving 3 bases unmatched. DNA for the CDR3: TGTGCCAGCAGCGCGGACAGGGGGGACTATGGCTACACCTTC. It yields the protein CASSADRGDYGYTF.

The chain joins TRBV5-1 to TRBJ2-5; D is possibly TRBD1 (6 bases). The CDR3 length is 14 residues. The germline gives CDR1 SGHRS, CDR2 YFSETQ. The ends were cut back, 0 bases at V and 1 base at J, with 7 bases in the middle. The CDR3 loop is CASSLEQGQETQYF. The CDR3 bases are TGCGCCAGCAGCTTGGAACAGGGCCAAGAGACCCAGTACTTC. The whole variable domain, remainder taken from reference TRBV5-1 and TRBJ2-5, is KAGVTQTPRYLIKTRGQQVTLSCSPISGHRSVSWYQQTPGQGLQFLFEYFSETQRNKGNFPGRFSGRQFSNSRSEMNVSTLELGDSALYLCASSLEQGQETQYFGPGTRLLVL.

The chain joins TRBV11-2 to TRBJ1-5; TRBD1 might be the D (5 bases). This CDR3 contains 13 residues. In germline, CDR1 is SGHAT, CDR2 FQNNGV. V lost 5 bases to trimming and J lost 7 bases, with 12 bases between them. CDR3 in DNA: TGTGCCAGCAGCCCGGGGGTGATACAGCCCCAGCATTTT. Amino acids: CASSPGVIQPQHF.

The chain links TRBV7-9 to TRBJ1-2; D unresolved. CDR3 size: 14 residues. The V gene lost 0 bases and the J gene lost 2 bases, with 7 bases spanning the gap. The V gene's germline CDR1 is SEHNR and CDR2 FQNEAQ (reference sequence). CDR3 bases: TGTGCCAGCAGCTTAGCGACAAGGAACTATGGCTACACCTTC. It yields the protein CASSLATRNYGYTF.

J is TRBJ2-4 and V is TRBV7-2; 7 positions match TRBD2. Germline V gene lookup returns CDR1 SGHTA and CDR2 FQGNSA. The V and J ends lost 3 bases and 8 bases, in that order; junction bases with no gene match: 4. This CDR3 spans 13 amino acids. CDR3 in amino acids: CASSLFREDIQYF. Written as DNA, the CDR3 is TGTGCCAGCAGCTTGTTCCGGGAGGACATTCAGTACTTC. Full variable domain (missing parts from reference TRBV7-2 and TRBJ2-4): GAGVSQSPSNKVTEKGKDVELRCDPISGHTALYWYRQSLGQGLEFLIYFQGNSAPDKSGLPSDRFSAERTGGSVSTLTIQRTQQEDSAVYLCASSLFREDIQYFGAGTRLSVL.

CDR3 DNA sequence: TGTGCCAGCACCCAAAGGGGGGGAGGGCCAAATGAGCAGTTCTTC. This translates into CASTQRGGGPNEQFF. V gene TRBV9 combines with J gene TRBJ2-1; tentative D call: TRBD2 (7 bases). CDR1 and CDR2 (germline): SGDLS, YYNGEE. This CDR3 contains 15 residues. V gave up 6 bases and J gave up 7 bases, with 20 bases separating them.

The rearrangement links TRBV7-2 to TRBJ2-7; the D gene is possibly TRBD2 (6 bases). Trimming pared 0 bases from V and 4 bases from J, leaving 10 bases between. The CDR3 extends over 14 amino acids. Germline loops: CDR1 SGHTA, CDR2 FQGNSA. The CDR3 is CASSLAAGKYEQYF. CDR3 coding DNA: TGTGCCAGCAGCTTAGCGGCGGGGAAGTACGAGCAGTACTTC. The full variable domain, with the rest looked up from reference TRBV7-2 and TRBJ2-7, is GAGVSQSPSNKVTEKGKDVELRCDPISGHTALYWYRQSLGQGLEFLIYFQGNSAPDKSGLPSDRFSAERTGGSVSTLTIQRTQQEDSAVYLCASSLAAGKYEQYFGPGTRLTVT.

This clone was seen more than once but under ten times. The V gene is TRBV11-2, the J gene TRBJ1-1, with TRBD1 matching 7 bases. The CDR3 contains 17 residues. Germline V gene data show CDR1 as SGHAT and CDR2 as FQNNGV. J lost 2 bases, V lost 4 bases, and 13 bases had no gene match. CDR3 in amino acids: CASSSLKRGPINTEAFF. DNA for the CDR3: TGTGCCAGCAGCTCCCTCAAAAGGGGGCCCATTAACACTGAAGCTTTCTTT.

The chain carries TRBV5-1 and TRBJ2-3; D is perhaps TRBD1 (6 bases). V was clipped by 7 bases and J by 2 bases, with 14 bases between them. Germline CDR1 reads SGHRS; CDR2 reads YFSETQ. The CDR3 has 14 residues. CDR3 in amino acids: CASALDSNTDTQYF. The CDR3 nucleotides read TGCGCCAGCGCATTGGACAGTAACACAGATACGCAGTATTTT.

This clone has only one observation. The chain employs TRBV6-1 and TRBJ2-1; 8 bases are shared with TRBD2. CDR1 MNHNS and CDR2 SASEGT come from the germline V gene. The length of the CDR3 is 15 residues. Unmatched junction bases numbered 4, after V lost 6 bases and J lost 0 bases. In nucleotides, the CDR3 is TGTGCCAGCAGGCTAGCGGGCGGCTCCTACAATGAGCAGTTCTTC. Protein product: CASRLAGGSYNEQFF.

CDR3 loop: CALPSSYNSPLHF. CDR3 DNA: TGTGCCTTGCCTAGCTCCTATAATTCACCCCTCCACTTT. The chain couples TRBV30 to TRBJ1-6; no clear D. The CDR3 has 13 amino acids. CDR1 is GTSNPN, CDR2 SVGIG, per germline (reference sequence). The V end was cut by 7 bases, the J end by 0 bases, with 7 bases between.

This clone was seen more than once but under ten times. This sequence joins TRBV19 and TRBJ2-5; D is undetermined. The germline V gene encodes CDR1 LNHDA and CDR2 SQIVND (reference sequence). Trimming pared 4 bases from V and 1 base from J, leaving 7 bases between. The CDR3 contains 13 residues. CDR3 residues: CASSRRLQETQYF. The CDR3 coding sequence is TGTGCCAGTAGTAGGCGGCTCCAAGAGACCCAGTACTTC.

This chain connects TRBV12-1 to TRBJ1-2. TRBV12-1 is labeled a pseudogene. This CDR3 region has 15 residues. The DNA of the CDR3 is TGTGCCAGCAGCTTTCGTACTGACAGCGGCGGTGGCTACACCTTC. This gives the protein CASSFRTDSGGGYTF.

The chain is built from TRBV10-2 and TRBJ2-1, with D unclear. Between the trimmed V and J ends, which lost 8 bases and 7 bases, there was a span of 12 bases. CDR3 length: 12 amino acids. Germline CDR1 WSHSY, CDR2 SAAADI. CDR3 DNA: TGCGCCAGCGGTAGGGTGAGGAATGAGCAGTTCTTC. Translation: CASGRVRNEQFF.

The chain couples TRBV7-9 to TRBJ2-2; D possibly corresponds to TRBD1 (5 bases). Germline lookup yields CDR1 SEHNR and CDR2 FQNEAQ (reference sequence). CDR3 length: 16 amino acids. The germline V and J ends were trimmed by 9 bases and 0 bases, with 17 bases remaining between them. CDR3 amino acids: CASPWYIQANTGELFF. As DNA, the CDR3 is TGTGCCAGTCCTTGGTACATACAGGCGAACACCGGGGAGCTGTTTTTT.

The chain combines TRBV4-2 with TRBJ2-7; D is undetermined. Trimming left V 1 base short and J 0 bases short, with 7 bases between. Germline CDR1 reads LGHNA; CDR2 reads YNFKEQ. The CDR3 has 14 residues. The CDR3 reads CASSQGADSYEQYF. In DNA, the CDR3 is TGTGCCAGCAGCCAAGGGGCGGACTCCTACGAGCAGTACTTC.

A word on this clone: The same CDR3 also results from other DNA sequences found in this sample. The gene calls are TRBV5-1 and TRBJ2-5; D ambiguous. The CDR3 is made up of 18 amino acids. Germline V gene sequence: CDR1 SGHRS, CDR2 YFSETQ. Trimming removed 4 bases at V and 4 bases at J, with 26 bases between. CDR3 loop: CASSPNPVMGARPETQYF. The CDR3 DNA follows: TGCGCCAGCAGCCCAAACCCCGTCATGGGCGCTCGACCAGAGACCCAGTACTTC.

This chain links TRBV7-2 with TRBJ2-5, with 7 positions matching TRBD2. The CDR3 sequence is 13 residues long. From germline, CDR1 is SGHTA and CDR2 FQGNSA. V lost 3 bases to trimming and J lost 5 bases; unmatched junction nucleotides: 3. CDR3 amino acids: CASSLGDYETQYF. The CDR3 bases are TGTGCCAGCAGCTTGGGGGACTATGAGACCCAGTACTTC.

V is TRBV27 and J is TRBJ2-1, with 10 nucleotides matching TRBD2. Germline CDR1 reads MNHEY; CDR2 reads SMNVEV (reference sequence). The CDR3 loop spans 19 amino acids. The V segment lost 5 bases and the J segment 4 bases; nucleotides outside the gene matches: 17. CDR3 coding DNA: TGTGCCAGCAGTGCTCCGGGACTAGCGAAAAATAAGGCTTACAATGAGCAGTTCTTC. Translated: CASSAPGLAKNKAYNEQFF.

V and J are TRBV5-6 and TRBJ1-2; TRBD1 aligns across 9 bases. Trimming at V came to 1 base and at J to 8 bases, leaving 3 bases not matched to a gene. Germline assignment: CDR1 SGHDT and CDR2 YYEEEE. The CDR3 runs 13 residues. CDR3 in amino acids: CASSLRQGEGYTF. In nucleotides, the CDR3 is TGTGCCAGCAGCTTGCGACAGGGGGAGGGCTACACCTTC.

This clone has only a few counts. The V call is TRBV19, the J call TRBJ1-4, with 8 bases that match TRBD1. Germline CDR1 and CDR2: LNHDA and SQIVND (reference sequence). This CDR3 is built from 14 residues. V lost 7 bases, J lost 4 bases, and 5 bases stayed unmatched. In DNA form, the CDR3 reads TGTGCCAGTACCCCAGGGGGCAGTAATGAAAAACTGTTTTTT. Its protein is CASTPGGSNEKLFF.